This T cell receptor beta chain was retrieved from a study of T cell responses to AZD1222 COVID-19 vaccine (dated by TCRdb to the early 2020s). For the wider study: A total of around 240 trial participants underwent TCR sequencing, of whom roughly 210 had received two doses of AZD1222 and some 25 had received two doses of the MenACWY control vaccine. Trial participants were enrolled into age subgroups of 18-55, 56-69 and 70-plus years, which contained about 150, 28 and 57 TCR-sequenced participants, respectively.

Reading the label with the study, this specimen's time point is: about 28 days (+/-7) after the second vaccine dose. AZD1222 recipients whose second dose came at about 4 weeks and those whose second dose came at about 12 weeks were combined into one group, since spike-specific TCR depth and breadth did not differ between the two schedules. Vaccinee samples were obtained from the UK trials COV001 and COV002, which included a single-blind randomized controlled phase 2/3 trial of AZD1222 (ChAdOx1 nCoV-19) in healthy adults. For TCRbeta chain sequencing, PBMC samples from trial participants were taken at day 0 and at day 28 after the second dose. To note about this clone: Its specific antigen is unknown. Qualities for individual bases were not recorded, and no much larger clone is one base off.

The junction shows trimming of 5 bases on V and 0 bases on J, plus 10 bases between the germline ends. From a lookup of the germline V gene, CDR1 and CDR2 are SGHVS and FNYEAQ. Its CDR3 holds 14 amino acids, cysteine through phenylalanine. The kept DNA is CDR3 alone, 42 bases in frame from the first base. The CDR3 regions of human TCRbeta chains were analyzed by immunosequencing. Under the source paper's analysis protocol: Repertoire TCRs were matched against a reference library of SARS-CoV-2-specific TCRs generated with the MIRA antigen-specificity platform. Breadth meant the fraction of unique TCRs that were SARS-CoV-2-associated, whereas depth meant the fraction of total T cells that were SARS-CoV-2-associated. Using the MIRA data, each spike-specific TCR was assigned both to the spike region to which the TCR was reactive and to a CD4 or CD8 class. Log10-transformed breadth and depth values were compared by one-way ANOVA with Sidak's multiple comparisons tests. The source is immuneACCESS, and TCRdb retained only in-frame sequences with V and J called. Part of the clones is not carried over; for the studies checked, unresolved V genes explain less than half of this, and the remainder is unexplained. The DNA was the basis for D and trimming; V, J and clone size are from that table. This sample lists about 120,000 clones; 70% to 85% were detected once. The ten largest clones take up about 26% of the sample.

The paper's findings and limits, for the study overall: The 56-69-year group was small, and its depth increase did not reach significance, likely because of low power. Because no day 14 peak-response samples were available, repertoires were characterized only after the peak T cell response. After two AZD1222 doses, spike-specific TCR breadth and depth were significantly higher than at day 0 and than in MenACWY recipients. Nearly half of unique spike-specific TCRs reportedly recognized epitopes outside regions mutated in the B.1.351 and B.1.1.7 variants. Participants were mostly white British, with more females than males. The authors suggested clonal diversity may have been underestimated. The vaccine-associated CD4 TCRs covered the entire spike protein, and the dominant responses fell in regions 160-218 and 743-854. Conclusions about previously exposed vaccinees were limited because only six or seven AZD1222 recipients were SARS-CoV-2 seropositive at baseline.

The origin of this receptor is an adult who received the AZD1222 COVID-19 vaccine. The rearranged segments are TRBV7-6 and TRBJ1-2, with TRBD1 perhaps the D gene, on 5 matching bases. Specimen: peripheral blood, collected 28 days after the second AZD1222 dose. The CDR3 amino acid sequence is: CASSLGPSNYGYTF. The DNA reads as follows: TGTGCCAGCAGCCTGGGACCATCTAACTATGGCTACACCTTC.